Following are 9 T cell receptor beta chains from one sample sequenced in a study of T cell responses to AZD1222 COVID-19 vaccine. The method was immunoSEQ multiplex PCR; TCRdb's version includes in-frame clones alone and lacks a portion of them. The sample carries over 100,000 clones, approximately 86% recorded once. The sequences come from peripheral blood, collected 28 days after the second dose of the MenACWY control vaccine. The source of these receptors is an adult who received the MenACWY meningococcal vaccine as a control.

The V gene is TRBV28, the J gene TRBJ1-1; D gene uncertain. This CDR3 comprises 11 residues. The germline V gene encodes CDR1 MDHEN and CDR2 SYDVKM. V gave up 5 bases and J gave up 7 bases, with 8 bases separating them. The CDR3: CASSTPNEAFF. Written as DNA, the CDR3 is TGTGCCAGCAGTACCCCAAATGAAGCTTTCTTT.

V and J are TRBV4-3 and TRBJ2-5; D might be TRBD2 (6 bases). V was cut by 4 bases and J by 5 bases, with 17 bases left in between. Germline CDR1 and CDR2: LGHNA and YSLEER. There are 15 residues in the CDR3. CDR3 sequence (DNA): TGCGCCAGCAGCCCCAGCTGGCGGGGTGGTGAGACCCAGTACTTC. Protein: CASSPSWRGGETQYF.

The chain combines TRBV11-2 with TRBJ2-2, with D maybe TRBD1 (6 bases). The V gene lost 5 bases and the J gene lost 0 bases, with 13 bases spanning the gap. This CDR3 region has 16 residues. The V gene's germline CDR1 is SGHAT and CDR2 FQNNGV. The CDR3 protein is CASSQRTASNTGELFF. DNA of the CDR3: TGTGCCAGCAGCCAGAGGACAGCCTCGAACACCGGGGAGCTGTTTTTT.

The V and J genes are TRBV27 and TRBJ2-5; weak D call: TRBD1 (6 bases). Germline loops: CDR1 MNHEY, CDR2 SMNVEV (reference sequence). This CDR3 has 13 amino acids. Trimming took off 3 bases at V and 6 bases at J, with 11 bases between the two ends. The chain's CDR3 is CASSFRGGQTQYF. For the CDR3, the DNA is TGTGCCAGCAGTTTTAGAGGGGGACAGACCCAGTACTTC.

J is TRBJ2-2 and V is TRBV4-3; TRBD2 matches at 11 bases. The germline CDR1 and CDR2 sequences are LGHNA and YSLEER. The CDR3 length is 18 residues. V was pared by 0 bases and J by 5 bases, with 8 bases of the junction left unmatched. The DNA of the CDR3 is TGCGCCAGCAGCCAAGAACAACTAGCGGGGGTTAAAACCGGGGAGCTGTTTTTT. Protein: CASSQEQLAGVKTGELFF.

This clone was seen more than once but under ten times. The chain is built from TRBV7-3 and TRBJ2-7; tentative D call: TRBD1 (6 bases). Trimming shortened V by 3 bases and J by 6 bases, and 15 bases separated the two germline ends. CDR3 length: 14 residues. Germline V CDR1 and CDR2: SGHTA, FQGTGA. The CDR3 DNA is TGTGCCAGCAGCTTTAGGACAGTCGGGTCCGAGCAGTACTTC. Amino acids: CASSFRTVGSEQYF.

The chain carries TRBV2 and TRBJ2-5; D call uncertain. V was clipped by 2 bases and J by 5 bases, with 3 bases between them. The CDR3 sequence is 11 residues long. From germline, CDR1 is SNHLY and CDR2 FYNNEI. The CDR3 loop is CASSEYETQYF. CDR3 in DNA: TGTGCCAGCAGTGAATATGAGACCCAGTACTTC.

This chain's CDR3 is CASSQGDRAYNEQFF. The CDR3 coding sequence is TGCGCCAGCAGCCAAGGGGACAGGGCCTACAATGAGCAGTTCTTC. The chain recombines TRBV4-3 with TRBJ2-1, with TRBD1 matching over 9 bases. With 1 base clipped from V and 2 bases from J, the junction kept 0 bases outside the gene matches. This CDR3 region has 15 residues. Germline V gives CDR1 LGHNA, CDR2 YSLEER.

This clone occurred once. This chain uses TRBV10-3 with TRBJ1-1; D unresolved. The CDR3 totals 13 residues. The germline V and J ends were trimmed by 10 bases and 0 bases, with 12 bases remaining between them. From germline, CDR1 is ENHRY and CDR2 SYGVKD. CDR3: CATRLQMNTEAFF. DNA of the CDR3: TGTGCCACCCGGTTACAGATGAACACTGAAGCTTTCTTT.